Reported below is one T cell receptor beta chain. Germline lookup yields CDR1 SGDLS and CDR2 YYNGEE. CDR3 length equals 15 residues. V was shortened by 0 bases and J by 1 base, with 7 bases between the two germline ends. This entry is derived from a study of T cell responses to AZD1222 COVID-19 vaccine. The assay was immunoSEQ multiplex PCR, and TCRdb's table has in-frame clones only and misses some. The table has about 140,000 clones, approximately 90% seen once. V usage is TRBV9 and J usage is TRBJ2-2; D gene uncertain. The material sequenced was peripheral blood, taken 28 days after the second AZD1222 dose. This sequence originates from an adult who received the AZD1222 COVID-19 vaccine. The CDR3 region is CASSVDSRNTGELFF. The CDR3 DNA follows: TGTGCCAGCAGCGTAGATTCAAGGAACACCGGGGAGCTGTTTTTT.